A single sample gave rise to the 4 T cell receptor beta chains below, sequenced in a study of Ad26.COV2.S vaccination and SARS-CoV-2 variants. Treatment: around 19 received Ad26.COV2.S at low or high dose, single or two shots; roughly 5 received placebo; per-sample allocation not given. Sampling occurred on day 63 after the first vaccine or placebo injection. Profiling relied on immunoSEQ multiplex PCR, and the TCRdb table lists in-frame clones only, not all of them. The sample consists of approximately 400,000 clones, 83% of them appearing once. Sequenced material: peripheral blood, taken in a trial of Ad26.COV2.S vaccine versus placebo. These TCRs come from a person aged 18-60 years who received the Ad26.COV2.S COVID-19 vaccine or a placebo.

The CDR3 protein is CASSSLDKAQYF. CDR3 sequence (DNA): TGTGCCAGCAGTAGCCTCGACAAGGCGCAGTACTTC. The chain links TRBV6-5 to TRBJ2-7, with no clear D. There are 12 residues in the CDR3. V was pared by 5 bases and J by 9 bases, with 14 bases between. The germline CDR1 and CDR2 sequences are MNHEY and SVGAGI.

The chain is built from TRBV19 and TRBJ2-1, with 9 bases identical to TRBD2. J lost 8 bases, V lost 4 bases, and 6 bases had no gene match. The CDR3 runs 14 residues. CDR1 and CDR2 (germline): LNHDA, SQIVND (reference sequence). The CDR3 spells CASSSGGATDEQFF. The CDR3 bases are TGTGCCAGTAGTAGCGGGGGGGCAACGGATGAGCAGTTCTTC.

In this sample, this clone turned up a few times. The V call is TRBV11-2, the J call TRBJ1-1; D uncertain. The CDR3 runs 13 residues. Per germline, CDR1 SGHAT and CDR2 FQNNGV. V was clipped by 2 bases and J by 5 bases, with 9 bases between them. The CDR3 protein is CASSLTPGTEAFF. CDR3 in DNA: TGTGCCAGCAGCTTAACCCCGGGGACTGAAGCTTTCTTT.

The chain has TRBV4-1 and TRBJ1-4; 7 bases agree with TRBD1. V dropped 0 bases and J dropped 6; count of bases not matched to a gene: 10. This CDR3 is 17 amino acids long. Germline loops: CDR1 MGHRA, CDR2 YSYEKL. In DNA form, the CDR3 reads TGCGCCAGCAGCCAAGACCCCCTTAGGAGGGGGCATGAAAAACTGTTTTTT. Amino acid sequence: CASSQDPLRRGHEKLFF.